This T cell receptor (beta chain) was recovered during a study of blood T cell repertoires in COVID-19. This CDR3 region has 16 residues. V lost 3 bases, J lost 3 bases, and 6 bases stayed unmatched. Germline-derived CDR1 and CDR2 are SGHTA and FQGNSA. Original handling: For nucleated cells, counts were estimated from reference gene primer amplification. The data were produced by immunoSEQ multiplex PCR, yet TCRdb's version contains in-frame clones alone and is incomplete. The V and J calls and clone size come from that table; D and trimming were worked out from the DNA. The table lists roughly 120,000 clones, around 80% of them singletons.

This rearrangement joins TRBV7-2 to TRBJ1-3; TRBD1 matches 9 bases. This TCR was sampled from a man in his 70s with acute or convalescent COVID-19. Material for sequencing was peripheral blood. The CDR3 spells CASSFTGTGYGNTIYF. For the CDR3, the DNA is TGTGCCAGCAGCTTCACCGGGACAGGGTATGGAAACACCATATATTTT. The full variable domain, in which reference TRBV7-2 and TRBJ1-3 provide the parts outside the CDR3, is GAGVSQSPSNKVTEKGKDVELRCDPISGHTALYWYRQSLGQGLEFLIYFQGNSAPDKSGLPSDRFSAERTGGSVSTLTIQRTQQEDSAVYLCASSFTGTGYGNTIYFGEGSWLTVV.